This TCR beta chain was sequenced during a study of cytomegalovirus exposure and HLA in healthy donors. Study-level background: Counted in an early data release were roughly 87 million unique TCRs from HLA-typed donors. Study-level findings and limits: Cytomegalovirus status, reportedly, was diagnosed with high specificity and sensitivity by the classifier.

Comment on this clone: Antigen unknown.

The PCR made use of 60 Vbeta and 13 Jbeta primers. Sequenced by immunoSEQ multiplex PCR; TCRdb stores in-frame clones only, minus some. The sample contains some 220,000 clones, around four fifths of which appear only once. The sample consisted of PBMCs. The clonotype was recovered from a woman aged 40-49 years in good health and CMV-seronegative.

CDR3 sequence reads: CAWSVFGTGGLKTQYF. The CDR3 nucleotides are TGTGCCTGGAGTGTATTCGGGACAGGGGGCTTGAAGACCCAGTACTTC. The rearrangement joins TRBV30 to TRBJ2-5; 12 nucleotides agree with TRBD1. V gave up 0 bases and J gave up 6 bases; unmatched junction bases: 8. Germline V gene sequence: CDR1 GTSNPN, CDR2 SVGIG (reference sequence). This CDR3 spans 16 amino acids. Drawing the rest from reference TRBV30 and TRBJ2-5, the complete variable domain is SQTIHQWPATLVQPVGSPLSLECTVEGTSNPNLYWYRQAAGRGLQLLFYSVGIGQISSEVPQNLSASRPQDRQFILSSKKLLLSDSGFYLCAWSVFGTGGLKTQYFGPGTRLLVL.